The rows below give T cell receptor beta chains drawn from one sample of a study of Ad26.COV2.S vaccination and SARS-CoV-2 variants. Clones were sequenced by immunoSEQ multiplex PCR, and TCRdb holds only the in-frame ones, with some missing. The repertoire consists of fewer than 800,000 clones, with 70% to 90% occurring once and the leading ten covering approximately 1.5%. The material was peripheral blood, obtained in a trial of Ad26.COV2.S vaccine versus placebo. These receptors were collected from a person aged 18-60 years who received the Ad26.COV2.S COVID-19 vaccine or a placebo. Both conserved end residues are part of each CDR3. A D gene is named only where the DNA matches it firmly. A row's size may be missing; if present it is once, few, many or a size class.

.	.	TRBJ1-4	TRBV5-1	CASSFWGATNEKLFF	TGCGCCAGCAGCTTCTGGGGTGCAACTAATGAAAAACTGTTTTTT
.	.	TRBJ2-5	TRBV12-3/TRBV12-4	CASSLSWKETQYF	TGTGCCAGCAGTTTGTCTTGGAAAGAGACCCAGTACTTC
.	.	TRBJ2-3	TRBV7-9	CASSLWGSLDTQYF	TGTGCCAGCAGCTTGTGGGGCAGCCTGGATACGCAGTATTTT
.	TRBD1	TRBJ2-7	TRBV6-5	CASSPGTGRYEQYF	TGTGCCAGCAGCCCCGGGACAGGGCGGTACGAGCAGTACTTC
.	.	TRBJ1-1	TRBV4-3	CASSQRAQGTEAFF	TGCGCCAGCAGCCAAAGGGCCCAGGGGACTGAAGCTTTCTTT
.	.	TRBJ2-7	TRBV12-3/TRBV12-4	CASSFQNYEQYF	TGTGCCAGCAGTTTTCAGAACTACGAGCAGTACTTC
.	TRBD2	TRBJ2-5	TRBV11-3	CASSLGLAEETQYF	TGTGCCAGCAGCTTAGGACTAGCGGAAGAGACCCAGTACTTC
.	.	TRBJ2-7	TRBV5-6	CASSFSGQGHYEQYF	TGTGCCAGCAGCTTCTCGGGTCAGGGGCATTACGAGCAGTACTTC
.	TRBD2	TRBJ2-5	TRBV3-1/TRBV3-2	CASSRSSGGAWETQYF	TGTGCCAGCAGCCGTTCTAGCGGGGGGGCCTGGGAGACCCAGTACTTC
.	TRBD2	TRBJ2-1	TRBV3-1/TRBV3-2	CASSQTSGSWNEQFF	TGTGCCAGCAGTCAAACTAGCGGGAGTTGGAATGAGCAGTTCTTC
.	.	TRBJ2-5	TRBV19	CASSIRRGETQYF	TGTGCCAGTAGTATTCGCAGGGGAGAGACCCAGTACTTC
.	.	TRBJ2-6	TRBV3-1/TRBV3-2	CASSRGSGANVLTF	TGTGCCAGCAGCCGGGGCTCTGGGGCCAACGTCCTGACTTTC
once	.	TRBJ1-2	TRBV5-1	CASSPELGGYGYTF	TGCGCCAGCAGCCCCGAATTGGGGGGGTATGGCTACACCTTC
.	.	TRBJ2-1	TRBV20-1	CSATGVNEQFF	TGCAGTGCTACAGGGGTAAATGAGCAGTTCTTC
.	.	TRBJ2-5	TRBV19	CASRPRAIAETQYF	TGTGCCAGTAGACCTCGGGCAATCGCGGAGACCCAGTACTTC
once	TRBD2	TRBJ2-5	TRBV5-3	CARSCSTSGEETQYF	TGTGCCAGAAGCTGCTCGACTAGCGGCGAAGAGACCCAGTACTTC
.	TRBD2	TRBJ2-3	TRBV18	CASSPPREGQMNTQYF	TGTGCCAGCTCACCACCGCGGGAGGGCCAAATGAATACGCAGTATTTT
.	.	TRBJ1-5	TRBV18	CASSPGRDQPQHF	TGTGCCAGCTCACCGGGCAGAGATCAGCCCCAGCATTTT
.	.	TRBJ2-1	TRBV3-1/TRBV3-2	CASSQEGRGNEQFF	TGTGCCAGCAGCCAAGAAGGGCGGGGTAATGAGCAGTTCTTC
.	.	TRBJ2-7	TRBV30	CAWSSLGDGEQYF	TGTGCCTGGAGTTCTCTGGGGGATGGTGAGCAGTACTTC
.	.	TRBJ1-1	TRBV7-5	CARIPGQGMNTEAFF	TGTGCCAGAATCCCGGGACAGGGGATGAACACTGAAGCTTTCTTT
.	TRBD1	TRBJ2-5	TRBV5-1	CASSLGGTGIQETQYF	TGCGCCAGCAGCTTGGGCGGGACAGGCATACAAGAGACCCAGTACTTC
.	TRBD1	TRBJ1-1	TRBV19	CATSGQMNTEAFF	TGTGCCACCTCGGGACAGATGAACACTGAAGCTTTCTTT
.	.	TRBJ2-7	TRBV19	CASSIAHDNGYEQYF	TGTGCCAGTAGTATCGCCCACGACAACGGGTACGAGCAGTACTTC
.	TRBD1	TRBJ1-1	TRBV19	CASSGQVQMNTEAFF	TGTGCCAGTAGTGGACAGGTACAAATGAACACTGAAGCTTTCTTT
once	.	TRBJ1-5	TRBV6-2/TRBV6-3	CASSPPFQPQHF	TGTGCCAGCAGTCCCCCTTTTCAGCCCCAGCATTTT
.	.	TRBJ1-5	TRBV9	CASSVRGRGNQPQHF	TGTGCCAGCAGCGTTCGCGGGAGGGGCAATCAGCCCCAGCATTTT
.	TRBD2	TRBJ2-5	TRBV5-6	CASSGLAAWETQYF	TGTGCCAGCAGCGGACTAGCGGCCTGGGAGACCCAGTACTTC
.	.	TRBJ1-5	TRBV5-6	CASSLIAGAGQPQHF	TGTGCCAGCAGCTTAATCGCAGGGGCAGGGCAGCCCCAGCATTTT
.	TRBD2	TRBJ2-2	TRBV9	CASSVASGATNTGELFF	TGTGCCAGCAGCGTAGCTAGCGGGGCTACGAACACCGGGGAGCTGTTTTTT
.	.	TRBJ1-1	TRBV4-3	CASSQHTGTNTEAFF	TGCGCCAGCAGCCAACATACAGGGACTAACACTGAAGCTTTCTTT
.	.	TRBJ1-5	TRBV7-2	CASSLGPGRNQPQHF	TGTGCCAGCAGCTTAGGCCCAGGGCGCAATCAGCCCCAGCATTTT
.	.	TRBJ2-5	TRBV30	CAWIQGRAQETQYF	TGTGCCTGGATCCAGGGCAGGGCCCAAGAGACCCAGTACTTC
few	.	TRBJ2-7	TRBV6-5	CASRRTGSIEQYF	TGTGCCAGCAGAAGAACAGGGAGCATCGAGCAGTACTTC
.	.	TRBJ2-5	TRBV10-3	CAISERETQYF	TGTGCCATCAGTGAGAGGGAGACCCAGTACTTC
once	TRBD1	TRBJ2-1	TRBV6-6	CASSRRTGSYNEQFF	TGTGCCAGCAGTCGACGGACAGGATCCTACAATGAGCAGTTCTTC
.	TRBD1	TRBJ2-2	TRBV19	CASSRTLTGANTGELFF	TGTGCCAGTAGTAGAACGCTCACAGGGGCGAACACCGGGGAGCTGTTTTTT
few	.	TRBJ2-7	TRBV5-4	CASSFDRSSYEQYF	TGTGCCAGCAGCTTCGACAGGAGCTCCTACGAGCAGTACTTC
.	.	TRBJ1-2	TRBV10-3	CAISESTLDGYTF	TGTGCCATCAGTGAGTCGACTCTCGATGGCTACACCTTC
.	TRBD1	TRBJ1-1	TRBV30	CAWDQGQGGTEAFF	TGTGCCTGGGACCAAGGACAGGGAGGCACTGAAGCTTTCTTT
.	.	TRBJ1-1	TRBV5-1	CASSSAGLVNTEAFF	TGCGCCAGCAGCTCCGCAGGGCTCGTGAACACTGAAGCTTTCTTT
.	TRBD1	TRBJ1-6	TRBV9	CASKGGLDNSPLHF	TGTGCCAGCAAAGGGGGCCTGGATAATTCACCCCTCCACTTT
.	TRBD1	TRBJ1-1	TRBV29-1	CSAPGTGNTEAFF	TGCAGCGCGCCCGGGACAGGGAACACTGAAGCTTTCTTT
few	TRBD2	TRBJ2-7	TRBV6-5	CASRLAGAYEQYF	TGTGCCAGCCGACTAGCGGGAGCCTACGAGCAGTACTTC
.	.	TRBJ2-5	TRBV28	CATHREPGETQYF	TGTGCCACCCACCGGGAGCCGGGGGAGACCCAGTACTTC
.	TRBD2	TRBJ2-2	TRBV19	CASSQRGVSNTGELFF	TGTGCCAGTAGTCAGCGGGGGGTTTCGAACACCGGGGAGCTGTTTTTT
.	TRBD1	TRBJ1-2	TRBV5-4	CASSRPTGDYGYTF	TGTGCCAGCAGCCGGCCGACAGGGGACTATGGCTACACCTTC
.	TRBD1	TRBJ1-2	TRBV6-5	CASSGDSRGGGYTF	TGTGCCAGCAGCGGGGACAGCCGAGGGGGTGGCTACACCTTC
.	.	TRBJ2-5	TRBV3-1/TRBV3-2	CASSPGAQETQYF	TGTGCCAGCAGCCCGGGGGCCCAAGAGACCCAGTACTTC
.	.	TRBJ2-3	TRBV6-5	CASSYVGAFGADTQYF	TGTGCCAGCAGTTACGTGGGCGCGTTTGGCGCAGATACGCAGTATTTT
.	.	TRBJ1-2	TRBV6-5	CASSYSNSYGYTF	TGTGCCAGCAGTTACTCGAACAGCTATGGCTACACCTTC
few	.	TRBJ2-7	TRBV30	CAWSALNGYEQYF	TGTGCCTGGAGTGCACTGAATGGGTACGAGCAGTACTTC